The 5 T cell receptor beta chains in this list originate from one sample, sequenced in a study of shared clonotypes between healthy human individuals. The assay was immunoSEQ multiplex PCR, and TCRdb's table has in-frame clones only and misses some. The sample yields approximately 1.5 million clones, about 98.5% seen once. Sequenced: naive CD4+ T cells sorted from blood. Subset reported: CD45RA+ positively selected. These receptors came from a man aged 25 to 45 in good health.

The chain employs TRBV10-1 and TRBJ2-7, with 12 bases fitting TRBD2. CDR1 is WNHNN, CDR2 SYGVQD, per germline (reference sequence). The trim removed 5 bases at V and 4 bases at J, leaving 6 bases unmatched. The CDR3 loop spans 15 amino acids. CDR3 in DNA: TGCGCCAGCAGTCCTAGACTAGCGGGGGTTTACGAGCAGTACTTC. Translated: CASSPRLAGVYEQYF.

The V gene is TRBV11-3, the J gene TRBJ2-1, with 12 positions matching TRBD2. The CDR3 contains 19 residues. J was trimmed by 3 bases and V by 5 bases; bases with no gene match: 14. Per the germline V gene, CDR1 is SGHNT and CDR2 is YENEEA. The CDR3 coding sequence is TGTGCCAGCAGCCCAGAGGGGGCTAGCGGGAGGGCCATCTACAATGAGCAGTTCTTC. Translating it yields CASSPEGASGRAIYNEQFF.

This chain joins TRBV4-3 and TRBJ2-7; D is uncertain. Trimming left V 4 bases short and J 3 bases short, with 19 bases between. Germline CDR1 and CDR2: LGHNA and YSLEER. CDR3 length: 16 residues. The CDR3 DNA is TGCGCCAGCAGCCTAGCCAACGACGGCTACGGCTACGAGCAGTACTTC. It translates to CASSLANDGYGYEQYF.

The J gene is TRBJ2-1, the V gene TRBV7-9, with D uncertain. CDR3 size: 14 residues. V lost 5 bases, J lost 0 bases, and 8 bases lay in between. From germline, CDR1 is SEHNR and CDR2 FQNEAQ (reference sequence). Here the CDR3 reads CASSPYTSYNEQFF. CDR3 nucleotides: TGTGCCAGCAGCCCCTATACCTCCTACAATGAGCAGTTCTTC. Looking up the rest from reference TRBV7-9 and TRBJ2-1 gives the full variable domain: DTGVSQNPRHKITKRGQNVTFRCDPISEHNRLYWYRQTLGQGPEFLTYFQNEAQLEKSRLLSDRFSAERPKGSFSTLEIQRTEQGDSAMYLCASSPYTSYNEQFFGPGTRLTVL.

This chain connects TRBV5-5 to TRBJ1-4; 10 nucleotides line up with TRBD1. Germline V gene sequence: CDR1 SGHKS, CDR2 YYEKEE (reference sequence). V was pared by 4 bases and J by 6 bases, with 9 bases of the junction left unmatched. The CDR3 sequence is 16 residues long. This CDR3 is CASSPTWTGGYEKLFF. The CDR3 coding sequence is TGTGCCAGCAGCCCTACCTGGACAGGGGGTTATGAAAAACTGTTTTTT.